Shown below are 32 T cell receptor beta chains from a single sample sequenced in a study of identical twins. A single record per CDR3 protein comes from TCRdb applying MiXCR to the 5' RACE reads. The sample includes roughly 480,000 distinct CDR3 sequences, 24% of them seen just once. The sample also formed part of further work on T cells expressing NK-cell markers.

Sequencing was done on a sample of CD4+ T cells sorted from blood. The receptor source for this set is a woman between 18 and 29 years old in good health.

The rearrangement joins TRBV7-3 to TRBJ2-3; D gene unclear. CDR3 length: 15 amino acids. Germline CDR1 SGHTA, CDR2 FQGTGA. Trimming left V 1 base short and J 4 bases short, with 12 bases between. The CDR3 loop reads CASSLSMYGADTQYF. For the CDR3, the DNA is TGTGCCAGCAGCTTAAGCATGTACGGAGCAGATACGCAGTATTTT.

This clonotype showed up just a few times. The chain employs TRBV5-5 and TRBJ2-1; D may be TRBD2 (6 bases). This CDR3 is built from 16 residues. Trimming stripped 4 bases from V and 8 bases from J, with 22 bases between. Per germline, CDR1 SGHKS and CDR2 YYEKEE (reference sequence). CDR3 nucleotides: TGTGCCAGCAGCACGGGACTCGCGGCGTTCGGAGATGAGCAGTTCTTC. It is translated as CASSTGLAAFGDEQFF.

The table lists this clonotype with a few counts. The chain joins TRBV20-1 to TRBJ1-5, with 9 bases fitting TRBD1. The germline V gene has CDR1 DFQATT and CDR2 SNEGSKA (reference sequence). V lost 6 bases to trimming and J lost 0 bases; unmatched junction nucleotides: 6. The CDR3 has 15 residues. CDR3 region: CSAPDRGGSNQPQHF. CDR3 DNA sequence: TGCAGTGCACCCGACAGGGGGGGTAGCAATCAGCCCCAGCATTTT.

This sequence joins TRBV5-1 and TRBJ2-7; a possible D gene is TRBD2 (6 bases). This CDR3 is 15 amino acids long. The germline V gene has CDR1 SGHRS and CDR2 YFSETQ. Trimming took 0 bases from V and 4 from J, leaving 14 bases between them. Here the CDR3 DNA reads TGCGCCAGCAGCTTGGTGGCGGGATCTTTTTACGAGCAGTACTTC. Its protein is CASSLVAGSFYEQYF.

This clonotype came up a few times. The J gene is TRBJ1-2, the V gene TRBV29-1; no clear D. The CDR3 is made up of 10 amino acids. Germline values: CDR1 SQVTM, CDR2 ANQGSEA. The V end was cut by 4 bases, the J end by 6 bases, with 6 bases between. DNA for the CDR3: TGCAGCGTTGGAGGGAATGGCTACACCTTC. Residues: CSVGGNGYTF. Supplemented by reference TRBV29-1 and TRBJ1-2, the full variable domain reads SAVISQKPSRDICQRGTSLTIQCQVDSQVTMMFWYRQQPGQSLTLIATANQGSEATYESGFVIDKFPISRPNLTFSTLTVSNMSPEDSSIYLCSVGGNGYTFGSGTRLTVV.

The chain recombines TRBV10-2 with TRBJ1-1; D is possibly TRBD1 (5 bases). Trimming took off 5 bases at V and 5 bases at J, with 12 bases between the two ends. The V gene's germline CDR1 is WSHSY and CDR2 SAAADI. This CDR3 is 13 amino acids long. CDR3 protein: CASSSGVVTEAFF. CDR3 nucleotide sequence: TGCGCCAGCAGTTCGGGGGTTGTTACTGAAGCTTTCTTT.

This clonotype was observed a few times. The rearrangement links TRBV5-1 to TRBJ2-5, with D perhaps TRBD2 (5 bases). V gave up 4 bases and J gave up 5 bases, with 21 bases separating them. The CDR3 consists of 16 residues. Germline V gene data show CDR1 as SGHRS and CDR2 as YFSETQ. CDR3 amino acids: CASSPREFRFGETQYF. As DNA, the CDR3 is TGCGCCAGCAGCCCGAGGGAGTTCCGCTTTGGGGAGACCCAGTACTTC. The variable domain in full, with the rest retrieved from reference TRBV5-1 and TRBJ2-5, is KAGVTQTPRYLIKTRGQQVTLSCSPISGHRSVSWYQQTPGQGLQFLFEYFSETQRNKGNFPGRFSGRQFSNSRSEMNVSTLELGDSALYLCASSPREFRFGETQYFGPGTRLLVL.

The chain links TRBV27 to TRBJ2-5; the D is unclear. The CDR3 length is 13 residues. In germline, CDR1 is MNHEY, CDR2 SMNVEV (reference sequence). V shed 3 bases and J shed 4 bases, with 9 bases lying between them. The CDR3 bases are TGTGCCAGCAGTTTTTTTTGGGGAGAGACCCAGTACTTC. As protein: CASSFFWGETQYF.

V is TRBV20-1 and J is TRBJ2-7, with D perhaps TRBD2 (7 bases). The CDR3 extends over 14 amino acids. V was cut by 6 bases and J by 0 bases, with 15 bases left in between. Germline assignment: CDR1 DFQATT and CDR2 SNEGSKA (reference sequence). The CDR3 protein is CSAPMGGGSYEQYF. The DNA of the CDR3 is TGCAGTGCCCCTATGGGAGGGGGCTCCTACGAGCAGTACTTC.

The rearrangement links TRBV20-1 to TRBJ2-1, with 9 bases fitting TRBD1. With 5 bases clipped from V and 10 bases from J, the junction kept 12 bases outside the gene matches. The CDR3 is made up of 14 amino acids. The V gene's germline CDR1 is DFQATT and CDR2 SNEGSKA (reference sequence). The DNA of the CDR3 is TGCAGTGCTCTACAGGGGGCGGTCGGAGGGGAGCAGTTCTTC. Translating it yields CSALQGAVGGEQFF.

The chain carries TRBV5-1 and TRBJ2-3, with D maybe TRBD1 (6 bases). CDR1 SGHRS and CDR2 YFSETQ come from the germline V gene. The CDR3 sequence is 14 residues long. Deletions cut 4 bases from V and 3 bases from J, with 12 bases between. CDR3 DNA sequence: TGCGCCAGCAGCCACGGACAGCCTACAGATACGCAGTATTTT. This gives the protein CASSHGQPTDTQYF.

This rearrangement joins TRBV20-1 to TRBJ2-1; 12 bases are shared with TRBD2. Losses at the gene ends were 2 bases for V and 7 bases for J; bases not matched to a gene: 9. CDR3 size: 16 residues. Germline V gene sequence: CDR1 DFQATT, CDR2 SNEGSKA (reference sequence). The CDR3 loop is CSARRRLAGVRNEQFF. The CDR3 DNA reads as TGCAGTGCTAGACGCCGACTAGCGGGAGTGCGTAATGAGCAGTTCTTC.

This clonotype was picked up a small number of times. The chain joins TRBV11-2 to TRBJ2-3; no firm D call. With 3 bases removed from V and 3 bases from J, the gap between germline ends came to 10 bases. The CDR3 is 14 amino acids. CDR1 is SGHAT and CDR2 is FQNNGV in the germline V gene. The CDR3 DNA reads as TGTGCCAGCAGCTTTCTAGGGCCAACAGATACGCAGTATTTT. Translating gives CASSFLGPTDTQYF.

This clonotype has a handful of counts. The J gene is TRBJ2-6, the V gene TRBV7-9; 14 bases agree with TRBD2. CDR1 is SEHNR and CDR2 is FQNEAQ in the germline V gene (reference sequence). The CDR3 length is 17 residues. Germline trimming cut 5 bases from V and 5 bases from J; bases unmatched to any gene: 5. In DNA, the CDR3 is TGTGCCAGCAGCCTGGGACTAGCGGGAGCGAGGGCCAACGTCCTGACTTTC. Its translation is CASSLGLAGARANVLTF.

The V call is TRBV7-2, the J call TRBJ2-1, with TRBD2 matching 9 bases. J was trimmed by 7 bases and V by 1 base; bases with no gene match: 2. The CDR3 loop spans 14 amino acids. Germline CDR1 and CDR2: SGHTA and FQGNSA. CDR3 in DNA: TGTGCCAGCAGCTTAGGACTAGCGGAAAATGAGCAGTTCTTC. Residues: CASSLGLAENEQFF.

The V gene is TRBV7-2, the J gene TRBJ1-6; D remains unclear. Germline-derived CDR1 and CDR2 are SGHTA and FQGNSA. Deletions cut 2 bases from V and 6 bases from J, with 8 bases between. The CDR3 sequence is 14 residues long. The CDR3 sequence is CASSLNGLNSPLHF. The DNA for the CDR3 is TGTGCCAGCAGCTTAAACGGCCTTAATTCACCCCTCCACTTT.

The J gene is TRBJ1-5, the V gene TRBV12-3 or TRBV12-4; the D gene is possibly TRBD1 (6 bases). Deletions cut 2 bases from V and 5 bases from J, with 7 bases between. This CDR3 is built from 13 residues. CDR3 in DNA: TGTGCCAGCAGTTTACACAGGGATCAGCCCCAGCATTTT. Translation gives CASSLHRDQPQHF.

This clonotype was seen a few times. The genes are TRBV5-6 and TRBJ2-2; 10 bases map to TRBD2. The CDR3 totals 17 residues. The J segment lost 1 base and the V segment lost 5 bases, leaving 8 bases of the junction unmatched. CDR1 is SGHDT and CDR2 is YYEEEE in the germline V gene. CDR3 amino acids: CASSLLAGSKNTGELFF. The CDR3 DNA reads TGTGCCAGCAGTCTACTAGCGGGATCTAAGAACACCGGGGAGCTGTTTTTT.

This chain joins TRBV19 and TRBJ2-6; D gene ambiguous. This CDR3 is 13 amino acids long. The germline V gene has CDR1 LNHDA and CDR2 SQIVND (reference sequence). Trimming shortened V by 6 bases and J by 3 bases, and 6 bases separated the two germline ends. The CDR3 sequence is CASSLNGANVLTF. CDR3 nucleotides: TGTGCCAGTAGCCTAAATGGGGCCAACGTCCTGACTTTC.

This sequence joins TRBV20-1 and TRBJ2-1; 14 bases line up with TRBD2. The junction had 9 bases not matched to a gene; V was cut back by 6 bases and J by 2 bases. Germline V gene sequence: CDR1 DFQATT, CDR2 SNEGSKA (reference sequence). The CDR3 runs 17 residues. As DNA, the CDR3 is TGCAGTGCCACCGGGACTAGCGGGAGTTCGGCCTACAATGAGCAGTTCTTC. It is translated as CSATGTSGSSAYNEQFF.

The chain joins TRBV20-1 to TRBJ2-1; 12 bases are a match to TRBD2. The CDR3 covers 15 residues. Germline V gives CDR1 DFQATT, CDR2 SNEGSKA (reference sequence). Unmatched junction bases numbered 10, after V lost 5 bases and J lost 8 bases. CDR3 bases: TGCAGTGCTCCGTCTTTGGCTAGCGGGAGGGATGAGCAGTTCTTC. As protein: CSAPSLASGRDEQFF.

This chain uses TRBV15 with TRBJ1-2, with D perhaps TRBD1 (6 bases). Germline-derived CDR1 and CDR2 are LNHNV and YYDKDF (reference sequence). CDR3 length: 14 amino acids. Trimming pared 0 bases from V and 14 bases from J, leaving 19 bases between. The CDR3 sequence: CATSRDQGRNPFTF. The CDR3 DNA is TGTGCCACCAGCAGAGATCAGGGGCGGAACCCCTTTACCTTC.

This clonotype has a count of ten or more. V and J are TRBV5-1 and TRBJ1-1, with D maybe TRBD1 (5 bases). Trimming took off 1 base at V and 5 bases at J, with 18 bases between the two ends. Germline CDR1 and CDR2: SGHRS and YFSETQ. This CDR3 spans 16 amino acids. The CDR3 sequence is CASSLWSRGAGTEAFF. Written as DNA, the CDR3 is TGCGCCAGCAGCTTGTGGTCGAGGGGCGCGGGGACTGAAGCTTTCTTT.

V usage is TRBV11-3 and J usage is TRBJ2-5; 7 nucleotides line up with TRBD1. J lost 1 base, V lost 3 bases, and 5 bases had no gene match. This CDR3 spans 15 amino acids. The V gene's germline CDR1 is SGHNT and CDR2 YENEEA. The CDR3 nucleotides read TGTGCCAGCAGCTTGGGGGACAGCGCCCAAGAGACCCAGTACTTC. Translation: CASSLGDSAQETQYF.

This clonotype has just a few counts. This chain joins TRBV10-3 and TRBJ2-3, with D hard to call. V was trimmed by 7 bases and J by 6 bases, leaving 11 bases between them. The CDR3 is 12 amino acids. The germline V gene has CDR1 ENHRY and CDR2 SYGVKD. CDR3 in amino acids: CAITRDGDTQYF. CDR3 nucleotides: TGTGCCATCACCCGCGATGGGGATACGCAGTATTTT.

The V gene is TRBV3-1, the J gene TRBJ2-1; 9 bases are shared with TRBD1. The germline gives CDR1 LGHDT, CDR2 YNNKEL (reference sequence). The CDR3 is 14 residues long. The J segment lost 6 bases and the V segment lost 5 bases, leaving 5 bases of the junction unmatched. The CDR3 protein is CASSSGTGPNEQFF. For the CDR3, the DNA is TGTGCCAGCAGCTCCGGGACAGGGCCCAATGAGCAGTTCTTC.

The chain combines TRBV7-3 with TRBJ2-1; D gene unclear. CDR1 is SGHTA and CDR2 is FQGTGA in the germline V gene. V was pared by 5 bases and J by 2 bases, with 10 bases between. The CDR3 runs 14 residues. The CDR3 here is CASSPTTAYNEQFF. The CDR3 bases are TGTGCCAGCAGCCCAACTACCGCCTACAATGAGCAGTTCTTC.

V and J are TRBV20-1 and TRBJ2-3; the match to TRBD2 covers 10 bases. Germline CDR1 is DFQATT and CDR2 is SNEGSKA (reference sequence). Trimming took 5 bases from V and 2 from J; bases not matched to a gene: 4. There are 14 residues in the CDR3. The CDR3 spells CSALAGASTDTQYF. Here the CDR3 DNA reads TGCAGTGCTCTAGCGGGAGCCTCCACAGATACGCAGTATTTT.

This clonotype was recorded a few times. The chain joins TRBV5-1 to TRBJ2-2, with TRBD2 matching over 7 bases. Losses at the gene ends were 1 base for V and 1 base for J; bases not matched to a gene: 4. CDR1 SGHRS and CDR2 YFSETQ come from the germline V gene. The length of the CDR3 is 16 residues. CDR3 loop: CASSLLTGGNTGELFF. The CDR3 nucleotides are TGCGCCAGCAGCTTGCTGACGGGAGGGAACACCGGGGAGCTGTTTTTT.

This clonotype has more than one count but fewer than ten. This chain connects TRBV9 to TRBJ2-1; 7 bases align to TRBD1. The CDR3 is 20 amino acids. V shed 2 bases and J 9 bases; nucleotides not matched to a gene: 26. The V gene's germline CDR1 is SGDLS and CDR2 YYNGEE. CDR3 amino acids: CASSVQVRTGLTKGRAEQFF. In DNA, the CDR3 is TGTGCCAGCAGCGTTCAGGTACGGACAGGCCTAACGAAGGGTCGTGCTGAGCAGTTCTTC.

This clonotype was seen a single time. The chain has TRBV20-1 and TRBJ2-1; 12 bases align to TRBD2. The trim removed 6 bases at V and 6 bases at J, leaving 12 bases unmatched. The germline gives CDR1 DFQATT, CDR2 SNEGSKA (reference sequence). The CDR3 consists of 16 residues. The CDR3 bases are TGCAGTGCCCGATCGGCTAGCGGGAGGGCTATCAATGAGCAGTTCTTC. Its translation: CSARSASGRAINEQFF.

This clonotype showed up just a few times. The chain carries TRBV3-1 and TRBJ2-5; 8 bases are shared with TRBD1. CDR1 LGHDT and CDR2 YNNKEL come from the germline V gene (reference sequence). V lost 1 base and J lost 5; bases outside the gene matches: 9. The CDR3 contains 16 residues. As DNA, the CDR3 is TGTGCCAGCAGCCAAGTTAGCGGACAGGGTTTGGAGACCCAGTACTTC. It yields the protein CASSQVSGQGLETQYF.